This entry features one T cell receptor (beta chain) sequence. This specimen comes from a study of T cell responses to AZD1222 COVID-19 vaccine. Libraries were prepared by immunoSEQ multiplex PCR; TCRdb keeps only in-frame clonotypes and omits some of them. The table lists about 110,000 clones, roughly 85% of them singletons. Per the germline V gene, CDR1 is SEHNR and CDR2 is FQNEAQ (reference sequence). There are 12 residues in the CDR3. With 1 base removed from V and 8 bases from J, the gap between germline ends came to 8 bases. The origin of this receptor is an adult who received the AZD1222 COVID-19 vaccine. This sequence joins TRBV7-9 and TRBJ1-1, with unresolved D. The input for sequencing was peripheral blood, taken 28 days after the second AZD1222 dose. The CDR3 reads CASSLVGREAFF. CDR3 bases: TGTGCCAGCAGCTTAGTGGGCAGAGAAGCTTTCTTT.